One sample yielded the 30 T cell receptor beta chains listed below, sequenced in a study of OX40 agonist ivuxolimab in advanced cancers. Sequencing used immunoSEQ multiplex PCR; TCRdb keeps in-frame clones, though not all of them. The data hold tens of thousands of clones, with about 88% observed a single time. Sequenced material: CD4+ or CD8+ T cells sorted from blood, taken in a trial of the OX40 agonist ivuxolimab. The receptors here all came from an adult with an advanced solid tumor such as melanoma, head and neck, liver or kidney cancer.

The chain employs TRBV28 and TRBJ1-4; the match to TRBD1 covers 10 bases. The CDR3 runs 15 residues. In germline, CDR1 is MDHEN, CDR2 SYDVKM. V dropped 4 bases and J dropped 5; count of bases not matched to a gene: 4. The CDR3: CASSSSGQGNEKLFF. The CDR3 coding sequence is TGTGCCAGCAGTTCCTCGGGACAGGGGAATGAAAAACTGTTTTTT.

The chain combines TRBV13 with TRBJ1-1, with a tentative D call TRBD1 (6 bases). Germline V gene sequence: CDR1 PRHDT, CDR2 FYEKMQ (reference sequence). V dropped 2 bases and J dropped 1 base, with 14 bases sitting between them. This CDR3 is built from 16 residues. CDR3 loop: CASSLWGRLKNTEAFF. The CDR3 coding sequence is TGTGCCAGCAGCTTATGGGGGCGCTTGAAGAACACTGAAGCTTTCTTT.

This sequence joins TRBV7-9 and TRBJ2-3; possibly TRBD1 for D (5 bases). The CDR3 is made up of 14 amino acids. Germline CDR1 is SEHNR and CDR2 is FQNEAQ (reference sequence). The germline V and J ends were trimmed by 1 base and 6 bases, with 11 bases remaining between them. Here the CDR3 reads CASSLVGARDTQYF. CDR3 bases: TGTGCCAGCAGCTTAGTTGGGGCGCGGGATACGCAGTATTTT.

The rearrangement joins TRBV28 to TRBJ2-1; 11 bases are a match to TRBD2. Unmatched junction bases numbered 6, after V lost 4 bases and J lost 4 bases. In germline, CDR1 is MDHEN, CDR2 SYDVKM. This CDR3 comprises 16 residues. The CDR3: CASSSLTSGIYNEQFF. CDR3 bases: TGTGCCAGCAGTTCCCTGACTAGCGGGATATACAATGAGCAGTTCTTC.

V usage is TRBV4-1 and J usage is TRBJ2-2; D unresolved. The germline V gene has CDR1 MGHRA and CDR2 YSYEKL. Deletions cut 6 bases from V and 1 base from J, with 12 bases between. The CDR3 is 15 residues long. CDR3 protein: CASRSPGRNTGELFF. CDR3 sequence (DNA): TGCGCCAGCAGATCCCCCGGACGGAACACCGGGGAGCTGTTTTTT.

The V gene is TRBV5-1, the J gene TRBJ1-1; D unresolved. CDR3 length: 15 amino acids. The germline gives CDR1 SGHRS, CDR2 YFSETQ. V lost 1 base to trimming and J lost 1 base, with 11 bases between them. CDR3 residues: CASSLSAGWNTEAFF. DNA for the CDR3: TGCGCCAGCAGCTTGAGCGCAGGTTGGAACACTGAAGCTTTCTTT.

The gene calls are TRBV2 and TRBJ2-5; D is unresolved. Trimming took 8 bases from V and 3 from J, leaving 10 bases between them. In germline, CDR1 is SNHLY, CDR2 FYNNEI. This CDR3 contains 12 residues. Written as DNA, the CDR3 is TGTGCCAGCCAGGCGAGTAAAGAGACCCAGTACTTC. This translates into CASQASKETQYF.

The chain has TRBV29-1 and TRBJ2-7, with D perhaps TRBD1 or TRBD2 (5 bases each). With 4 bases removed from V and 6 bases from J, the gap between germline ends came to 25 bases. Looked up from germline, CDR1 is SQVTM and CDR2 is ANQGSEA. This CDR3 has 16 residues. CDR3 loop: CSVGTPYSGLLSEQYF. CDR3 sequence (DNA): TGCAGCGTTGGGACCCCTTATTCGGGGCTTCTTTCCGAGCAGTACTTC.

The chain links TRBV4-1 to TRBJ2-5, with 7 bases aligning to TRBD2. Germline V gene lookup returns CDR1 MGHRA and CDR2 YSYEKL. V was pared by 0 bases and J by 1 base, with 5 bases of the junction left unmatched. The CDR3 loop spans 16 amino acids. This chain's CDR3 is CASSQDGRGSQETQYF. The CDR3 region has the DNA TGCGCCAGCAGCCAAGATGGGAGGGGAAGCCAAGAGACCCAGTACTTC.

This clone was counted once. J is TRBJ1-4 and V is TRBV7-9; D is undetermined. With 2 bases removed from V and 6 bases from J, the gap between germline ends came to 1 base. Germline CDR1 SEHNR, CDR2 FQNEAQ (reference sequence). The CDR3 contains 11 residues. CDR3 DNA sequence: TGTGCCAGCAGCTTATATGAAAAACTGTTTTTT. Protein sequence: CASSLYEKLFF.

The CDR3 loop reads CASSQEVLWETQYF. The CDR3 DNA is TGTGCCAGCAGCCAAGAGGTCCTTTGGGAGACCCAGTACTTC. The chain joins TRBV4-2 to TRBJ2-5, with D hard to call. CDR3 length equals 14 residues. Deletions cut 0 bases from V and 5 bases from J, with 10 bases between. Looked up from germline, CDR1 is LGHNA and CDR2 is YNFKEQ.

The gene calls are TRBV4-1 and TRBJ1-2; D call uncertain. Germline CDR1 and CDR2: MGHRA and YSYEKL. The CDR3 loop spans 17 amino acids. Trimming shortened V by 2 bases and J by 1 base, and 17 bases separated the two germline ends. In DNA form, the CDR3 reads TGCGCCAGCAGCCAAACGGCCCACGCGGGAAGTAACTATGGCTACACCTTC. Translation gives CASSQTAHAGSNYGYTF.

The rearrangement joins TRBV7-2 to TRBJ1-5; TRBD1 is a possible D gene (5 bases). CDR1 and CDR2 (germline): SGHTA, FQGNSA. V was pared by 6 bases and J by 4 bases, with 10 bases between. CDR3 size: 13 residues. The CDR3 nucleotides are TGTGCCAGCAGACGGACAACAAATCAGCCCCAGCATTTT. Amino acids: CASRRTTNQPQHF.

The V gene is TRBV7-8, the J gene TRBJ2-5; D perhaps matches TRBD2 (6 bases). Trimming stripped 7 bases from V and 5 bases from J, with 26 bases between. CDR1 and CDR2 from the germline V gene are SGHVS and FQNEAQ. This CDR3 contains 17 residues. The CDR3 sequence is CASILTRTRDSRETQYF. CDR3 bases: TGTGCCAGCATTCTTACTCGAACCCGGGACTCCAGGGAGACCCAGTACTTC.

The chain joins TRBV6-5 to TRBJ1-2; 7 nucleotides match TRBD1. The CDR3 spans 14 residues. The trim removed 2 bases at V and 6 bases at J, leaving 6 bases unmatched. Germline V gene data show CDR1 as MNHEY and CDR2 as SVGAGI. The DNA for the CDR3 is TGTGCCAGCAGTTACCGGCAGGGGGTGGATGGCTACACCTTC. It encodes CASSYRQGVDGYTF.

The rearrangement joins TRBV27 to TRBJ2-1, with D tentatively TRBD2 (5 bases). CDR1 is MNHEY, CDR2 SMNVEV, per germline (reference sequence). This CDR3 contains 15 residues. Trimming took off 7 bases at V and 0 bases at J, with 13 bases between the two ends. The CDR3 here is CASNLLGSSYNEQFF. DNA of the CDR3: TGTGCCAGCAACCTACTAGGGAGCTCCTACAATGAGCAGTTCTTC.

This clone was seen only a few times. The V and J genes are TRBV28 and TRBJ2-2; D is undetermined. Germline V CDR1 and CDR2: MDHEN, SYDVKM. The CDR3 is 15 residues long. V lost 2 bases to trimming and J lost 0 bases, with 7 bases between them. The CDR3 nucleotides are TGTGCCAGCAGTTTACAGCCCACGAACACCGGGGAGCTGTTTTTT. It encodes CASSLQPTNTGELFF.

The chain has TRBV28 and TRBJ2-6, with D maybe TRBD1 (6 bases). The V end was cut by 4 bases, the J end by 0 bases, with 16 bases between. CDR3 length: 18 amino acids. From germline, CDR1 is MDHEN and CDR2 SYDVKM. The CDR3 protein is CASSSGWAGDSGANVLTF. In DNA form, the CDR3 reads TGTGCCAGCAGTTCCGGATGGGCAGGGGACTCTGGGGCCAACGTCCTGACTTTC.

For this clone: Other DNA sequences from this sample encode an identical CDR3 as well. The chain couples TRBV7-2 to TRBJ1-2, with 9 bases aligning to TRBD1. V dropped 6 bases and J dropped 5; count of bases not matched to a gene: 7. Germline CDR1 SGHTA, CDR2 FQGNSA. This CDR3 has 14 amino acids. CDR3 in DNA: TGTGCCAGCAGTTCAGACAGGGGGGCTTATGGCTACACCTTC. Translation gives CASSSDRGAYGYTF. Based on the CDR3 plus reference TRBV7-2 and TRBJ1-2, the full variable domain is GAGVSQSPSNKVTEKGKDVELRCDPISGHTALYWYRQSLGQGLEFLIYFQGNSAPDKSGLPSDRFSAERTGGSVSTLTIQRTQQEDSAVYLCASSSDRGAYGYTFGSGTRLTVV.

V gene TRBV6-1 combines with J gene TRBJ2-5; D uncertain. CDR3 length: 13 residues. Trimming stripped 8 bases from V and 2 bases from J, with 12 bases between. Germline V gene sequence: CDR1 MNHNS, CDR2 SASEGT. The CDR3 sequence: CASCLGLQETQYF. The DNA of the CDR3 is TGTGCCAGCTGTCTGGGATTGCAAGAGACCCAGTACTTC.

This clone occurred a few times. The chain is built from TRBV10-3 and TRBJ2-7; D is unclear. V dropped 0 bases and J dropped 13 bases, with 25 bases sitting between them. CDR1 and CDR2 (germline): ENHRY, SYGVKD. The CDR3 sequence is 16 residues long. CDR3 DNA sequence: TGTGCCATCAGTGAGTCCGCCGACAAGTCTCGATCGAAAGGATACTTC. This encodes CAISESADKSRSKGYF.

DNA of the CDR3: TGTGCCAGCAGCCAGACCGGACAGTCCCTCTCTGGAAACACCATATATTTT. It yields the protein CASSQTGQSLSGNTIYF. The chain links TRBV5-5 to TRBJ1-3, with D perhaps TRBD1 (6 bases). Trimming took 4 bases from V and 0 from J, leaving 17 bases between them. The CDR3 runs to 17 residues. Germline loops: CDR1 SGHKS, CDR2 YYEKEE (reference sequence).

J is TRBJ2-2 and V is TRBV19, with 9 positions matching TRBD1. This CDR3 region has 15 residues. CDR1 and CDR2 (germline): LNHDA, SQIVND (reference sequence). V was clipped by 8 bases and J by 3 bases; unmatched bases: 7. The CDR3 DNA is TGTGCCAGTGCGACAGGGGGATATGACACCGGGGAGCTGTTTTTT. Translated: CASATGGYDTGELFF.

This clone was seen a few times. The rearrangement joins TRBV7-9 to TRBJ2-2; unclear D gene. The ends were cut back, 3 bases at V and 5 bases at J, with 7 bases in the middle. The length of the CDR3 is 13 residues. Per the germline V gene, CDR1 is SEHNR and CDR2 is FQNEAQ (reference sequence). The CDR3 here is CASSLALTGELFF. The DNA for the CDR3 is TGTGCCAGCAGCTTGGCATTGACCGGGGAGCTGTTTTTT.

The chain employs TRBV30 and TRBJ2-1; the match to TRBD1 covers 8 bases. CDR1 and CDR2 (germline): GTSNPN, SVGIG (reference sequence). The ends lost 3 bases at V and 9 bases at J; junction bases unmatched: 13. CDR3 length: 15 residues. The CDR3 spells CAWSTPRTGTPEQFF. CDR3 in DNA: TGTGCCTGGAGCACCCCCCGGACAGGGACTCCTGAGCAGTTCTTC.

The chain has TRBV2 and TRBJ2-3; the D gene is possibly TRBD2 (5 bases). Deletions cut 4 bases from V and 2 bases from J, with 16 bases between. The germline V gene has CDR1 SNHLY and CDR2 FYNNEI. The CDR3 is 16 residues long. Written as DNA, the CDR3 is TGTGCCAGCAGTGTAACGGGGTACATTTCCACAGATACGCAGTATTTT. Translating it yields CASSVTGYISTDTQYF.

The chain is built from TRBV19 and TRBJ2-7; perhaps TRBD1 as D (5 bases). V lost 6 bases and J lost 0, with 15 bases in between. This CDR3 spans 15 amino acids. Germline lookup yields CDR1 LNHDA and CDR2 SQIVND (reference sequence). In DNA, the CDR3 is TGTGCCAGTAGCAAGGGGCAAACTTTCTCCTACGAGCAGTACTTC. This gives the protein CASSKGQTFSYEQYF.

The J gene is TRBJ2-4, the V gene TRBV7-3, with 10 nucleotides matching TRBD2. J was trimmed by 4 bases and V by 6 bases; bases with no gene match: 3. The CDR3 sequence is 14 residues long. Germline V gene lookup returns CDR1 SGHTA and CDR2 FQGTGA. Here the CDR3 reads CASSPSGGKNIQYF. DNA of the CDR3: TGTGCCAGCAGTCCTAGCGGGGGAAAAAACATTCAGTACTTC.

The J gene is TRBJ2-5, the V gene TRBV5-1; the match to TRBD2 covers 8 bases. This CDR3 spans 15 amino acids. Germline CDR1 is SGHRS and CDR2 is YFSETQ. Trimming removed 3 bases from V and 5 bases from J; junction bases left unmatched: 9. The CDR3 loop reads CASSSKDGRGETQYF. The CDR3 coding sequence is TGCGCCAGCAGCTCCAAGGACGGGAGGGGGGAGACCCAGTACTTC.

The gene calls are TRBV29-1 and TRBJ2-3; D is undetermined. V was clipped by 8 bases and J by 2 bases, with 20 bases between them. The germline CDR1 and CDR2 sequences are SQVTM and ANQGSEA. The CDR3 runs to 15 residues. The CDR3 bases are TGCAGCACCGAAGGGCCAAGCGCCGCCACAGATACGCAGTATTTT. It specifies CSTEGPSAATDTQYF.